These 10 T cell receptor beta chains were all obtained from the same sample, sequenced in a study of STAT5B mutations in CD4+ large granular lymphocyte leukemia. Produced via immunoSEQ multiplex PCR; TCRdb's table is partial and in-frame only. The sample records 20,000 to 25,000 clones, 82% being singletons. Sequences were obtained from CD4+ T cells from blood buffy coats. All receptors derive from a human donor in good health.

The rearrangement joins TRBV5-1 to TRBJ2-5; D possibly matches TRBD1 or TRBD2 (5 bases each). V lost 4 bases to trimming and J lost 2 bases, with 18 bases between them. CDR1 is SGHRS and CDR2 is YFSETQ in the germline V gene. The CDR3 contains 16 residues. DNA of the CDR3: TGCGCCAGCAGCCAGTCCGCCGCTGGGGGTCAAGAGACCCAGTACTTC. Amino acids: CASSQSAAGGQETQYF.

The CDR3 loop is CASSLGQGPLYEQYF. The CDR3 nucleotides read TGTGCCAGCAGCTTAGGACAGGGGCCTCTCTACGAGCAGTACTTC. The V gene is TRBV7-8, the J gene TRBJ2-7; the match to TRBD1 covers 8 bases. In germline, CDR1 is SGHVS, CDR2 FQNEAQ. Trimming at V came to 1 base and at J to 3 bases, leaving 5 bases not matched to a gene. This CDR3 has 15 residues.

This CDR3 reads CAWSVRSLGRGRKNIQYF. The CDR3 DNA is TGTGCCTGGAGTGTACGAAGTCTCGGACGGGGACGCAAAAACATTCAGTACTTC. The chain recombines TRBV30 with TRBJ2-4; D may match TRBD1 or TRBD2 (5 bases each). Trimming removed 0 bases at V and 3 bases at J, with 21 bases between. This CDR3 has 18 residues. CDR1 GTSNPN and CDR2 SVGIG come from the germline V gene (reference sequence).

This clone is a singleton in its sample. The chain is built from TRBV19 and TRBJ2-7; D is perhaps TRBD2 (5 bases). Germline V lookup: CDR1 LNHDA, CDR2 SQIVND (reference sequence). The CDR3 has 16 amino acids. V dropped 3 bases and J dropped 0 bases, with 15 bases sitting between them. The CDR3 DNA follows: TGTGCCAGTAGTATGGTCGGGGAGAGGAGCTCCTACGAGCAGTACTTC. Translation: CASSMVGERSSYEQYF. The full variable domain, rest sourced from reference TRBV19 and TRBJ2-7, is DGGITQSPKYLFRKEGQNVTLSCEQNLNHDAMYWYRQDPGQGLRLIYYSQIVNDFQKGDIAEGYSVSREKKESFPLTVTSAQKNPTAFYLCASSMVGERSSYEQYFGPGTRLTVT.

The chain employs TRBV5-1 and TRBJ2-1, with 9 bases lining up with TRBD1. The CDR3 runs 14 residues. The junction had 6 bases not matched to a gene; V was cut back by 4 bases and J by 7 bases. Germline V gene sequence: CDR1 SGHRS, CDR2 YFSETQ. CDR3 amino acids: CASSAGTGSNEQFF. The CDR3 coding sequence is TGCGCCAGCAGCGCCGGGACAGGGAGTAATGAGCAGTTCTTC.

The chain couples TRBV20-1 to TRBJ2-1, with D perhaps assigned TRBD1 or TRBD2 (6 bases each). In germline, CDR1 is DFQATT, CDR2 SNEGSKA (reference sequence). This CDR3 spans 11 amino acids. The CDR3 nucleotides are TGCGGTCAATCCAGGGGAGGTGAGCAGTTCTTC. Amino acids: CGQSRGGEQFF.

In this sample, this clone turned up once. This rearrangement joins TRBV11-2 to TRBJ2-2, with no clear D. The V gene's germline CDR1 is SGHAT and CDR2 FQNNGV. The V end lost 1 base, the J end lost 4 bases, and 10 bases lay between the germline ends. The CDR3 sequence is 15 residues long. As DNA, the CDR3 is TGTGCCAGCAGCTTAGTAGATTTTTCCACCGGGGAGCTGTTTTTT. This sequence encodes CASSLVDFSTGELFF.

V is TRBV6-5 and J is TRBJ2-7; D is unclear. CDR3 length: 14 amino acids. V was trimmed by 5 bases and J by 0 bases, leaving 11 bases between them. From germline, CDR1 is MNHEY and CDR2 SVGAGI. The CDR3 region has the DNA TGTGCCAGCAGTCCTATAGGGCCCTCCTACGAGCAGTACTTC. It specifies CASSPIGPSYEQYF.

The chain recombines TRBV29-1 with TRBJ2-5; D might be TRBD1 (7 bases). This CDR3 contains 13 residues. Germline CDR1 and CDR2: SQVTM and ANQGSEA. Trimming took 4 bases from V and 5 from J, leaving 14 bases between them. The CDR3, as DNA: TGCAGCGTTGGCCAGGGGGGAATGGAGACCCAGTACTTC. Translated, it gives CSVGQGGMETQYF.

This chain uses TRBV19 with TRBJ1-5; maybe TRBD1 (6 bases). V was trimmed by 3 bases and J by 0 bases, leaving 21 bases between them. Germline lookup yields CDR1 LNHDA and CDR2 SQIVND (reference sequence). The CDR3 has 19 amino acids. As DNA, the CDR3 is TGTGCCAGTAGTATCACCCTGCAGGGGCGTTCAAATAGCAATCAGCCCCAGCATTTT. This gives the protein CASSITLQGRSNSNQPQHF.